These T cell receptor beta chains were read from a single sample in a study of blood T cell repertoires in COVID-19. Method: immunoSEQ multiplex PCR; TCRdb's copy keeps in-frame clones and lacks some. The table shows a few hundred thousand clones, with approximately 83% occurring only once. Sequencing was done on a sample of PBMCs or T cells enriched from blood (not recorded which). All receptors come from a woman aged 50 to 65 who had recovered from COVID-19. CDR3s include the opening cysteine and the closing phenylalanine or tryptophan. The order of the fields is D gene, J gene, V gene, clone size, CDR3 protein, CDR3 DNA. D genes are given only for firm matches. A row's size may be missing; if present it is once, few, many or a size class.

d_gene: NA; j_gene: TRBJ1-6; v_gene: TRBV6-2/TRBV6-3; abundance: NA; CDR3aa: CASSYQGSLSPLHF; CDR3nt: TGTGCCAGCAGTTACCAGGGTTCCCTTTCACCCCTCCACTTT
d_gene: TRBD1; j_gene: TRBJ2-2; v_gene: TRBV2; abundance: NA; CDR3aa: CASRDRAGELFF; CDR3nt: TGTGCCAGCAGGGACAGGGCCGGGGAGCTGTTTTTT
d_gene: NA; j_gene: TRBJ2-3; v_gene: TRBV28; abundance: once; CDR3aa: CATYAIGADTQYF; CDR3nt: TGTGCCACCTACGCTATAGGGGCAGATACGCAGTATTTT
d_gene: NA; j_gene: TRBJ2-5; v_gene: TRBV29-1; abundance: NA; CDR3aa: CSVGRGETQYF; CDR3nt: TGCAGCGTTGGTAGGGGAGAGACCCAGTACTTC
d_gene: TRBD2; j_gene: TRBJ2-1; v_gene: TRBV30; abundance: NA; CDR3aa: CAWSELAGAYNEQFF; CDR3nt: TGTGCCTGGAGTGAACTAGCGGGAGCCTACAATGAGCAGTTCTTC
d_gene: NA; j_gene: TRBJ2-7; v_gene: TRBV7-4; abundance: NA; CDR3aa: CASSLLFKWGRICEQYF; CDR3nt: TGTGCCAGCAGCTTATTGTTTAAGTGGGGCAGGATATGCGAGCAGTACTTC
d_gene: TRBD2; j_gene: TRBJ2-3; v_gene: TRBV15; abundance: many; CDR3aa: CATSRDAGGISTDTQYF; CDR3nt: TGTGCCACCAGCAGAGATGCGGGGGGGATTAGCACAGATACGCAGTATTTT
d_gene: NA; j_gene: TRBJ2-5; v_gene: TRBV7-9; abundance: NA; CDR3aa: CASSLPRPDYQETQYF; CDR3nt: TGTGCCAGCAGCTTACCTCGTCCGGACTACCAAGAGACCCAGTACTTC
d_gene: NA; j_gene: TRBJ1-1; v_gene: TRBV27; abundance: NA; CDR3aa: CASSLRLGDRNTEAFF; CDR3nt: TGTGCCAGCAGTTTACGGTTGGGCGACAGGAACACTGAAGCTTTCTTT
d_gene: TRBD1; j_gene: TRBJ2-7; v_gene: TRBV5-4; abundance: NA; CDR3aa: CASSLDPLQGAYEQYF; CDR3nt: TGTGCCAGCAGCTTGGACCCTTTACAGGGGGCCTACGAGCAGTACTTC